This TCR beta chain appears in the sequencing data of a study of T cells after yellow fever vaccination. This CDR3 spans 15 amino acids. Germline V gene data show CDR1 as LGHNA and CDR2 as YSLEER. V lost 2 bases to trimming and J lost 5 bases, with 16 bases between them. Using its own MiXCR run on the 5' RACE reads, TCRdb lists one record per CDR3 protein. Of about 130,000 distinct CDR3 sequences listed, about 8.8% are singletons. The sequence was obtained from a man younger than 35 who received the YFV17D yellow fever vaccine. V usage is TRBV4-3 and J usage is TRBJ2-7; tentative D call: TRBD2 (7 bases). Specimen: CD8+ T cells sorted from PBMCs, collected on the day of the yellow fever booster vaccination. The CDR3 loop is CASSQKGGDYDEQYF. Here the CDR3 DNA reads TGCGCCAGCAGCCAAAAGGGGGGGGACTACGACGAGCAGTACTTC.